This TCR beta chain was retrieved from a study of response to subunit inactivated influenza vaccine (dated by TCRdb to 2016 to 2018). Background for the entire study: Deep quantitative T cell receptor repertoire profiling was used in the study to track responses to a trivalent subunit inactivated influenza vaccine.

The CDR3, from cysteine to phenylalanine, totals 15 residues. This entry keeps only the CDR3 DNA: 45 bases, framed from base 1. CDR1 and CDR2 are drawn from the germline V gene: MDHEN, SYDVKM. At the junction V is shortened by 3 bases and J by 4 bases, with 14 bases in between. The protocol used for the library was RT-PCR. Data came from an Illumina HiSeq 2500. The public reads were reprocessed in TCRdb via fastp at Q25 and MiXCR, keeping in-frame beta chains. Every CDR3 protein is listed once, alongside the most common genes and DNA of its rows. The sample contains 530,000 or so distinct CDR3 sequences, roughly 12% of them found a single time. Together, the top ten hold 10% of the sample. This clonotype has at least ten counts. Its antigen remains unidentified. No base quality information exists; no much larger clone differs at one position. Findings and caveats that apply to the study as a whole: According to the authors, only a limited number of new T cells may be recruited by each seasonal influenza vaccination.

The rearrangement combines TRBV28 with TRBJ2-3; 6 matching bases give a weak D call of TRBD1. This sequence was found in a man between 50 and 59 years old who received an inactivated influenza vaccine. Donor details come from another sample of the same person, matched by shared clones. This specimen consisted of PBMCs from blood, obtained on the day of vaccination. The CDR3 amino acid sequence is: CASSFTNRASDTQYF. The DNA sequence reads TGTGCCAGCAGTTTTACGAACAGGGCGTCAGATACGCAGTATTTT.